These T cell receptor beta chains were read from a single sample in a study of post-analysis software for immune sequencing data. TCRdb independently ran MiXCR on the PCR reads; one entry per CDR3 protein. The table shows almost 700,000 distinct CDR3 sequences, with 55% to 60% occurring only once. Sample: blood. The receptor source for this set is a girl aged 2-9 years with multiple sclerosis. Both conserved end residues are part of each CDR3. A D gene is named only where the DNA matches it firmly. A clone size is listed for some rows: how often the clone was seen (once, few, many), or a class if it is expanded.

J gene: TRBJ1-2; clone size: few; D gene: -; V gene: TRBV7-8; CDR3 DNA: TGTGCCAGCAGCTCCAGGGAGGGGGACTATGGCTACACCTTC; CDR3 protein: CASSSREGDYGYTF
J gene: TRBJ2-3; clone size: once; D gene: TRBD2; V gene: TRBV28; CDR3 DNA: TGTGCCAGCGGCGTAGCGGGAGCCAATGAAGATACGCAGTATTTT; CDR3 protein: CASGVAGANEDTQYF
J gene: TRBJ1-2; clone size: -; D gene: -; V gene: TRBV6-6; CDR3 DNA: TGTGCCAGCAGCTACGCAGATGGCTACACCTTC; CDR3 protein: CASSYADGYTF
J gene: TRBJ1-1; clone size: few; D gene: -; V gene: TRBV29-1; CDR3 DNA: TGCAGCGTTCAAGGCGTCCAACACAGTTCCGAAGCTTTCTTT; CDR3 protein: CSVQGVQHSSEAFF
J gene: TRBJ2-6; clone size: -; D gene: -; V gene: TRBV5-1; CDR3 DNA: TGCGCCTGCAGCTTGGATCGAGCGGGCTTCTCTGGGGCCAACGTCCTGACTTTC; CDR3 protein: CACSLDRAGFSGANVLTF
J gene: TRBJ2-1; clone size: -; D gene: TRBD1; V gene: TRBV27; CDR3 DNA: TGTGCCAGCACGCCCACGATAGGGGGCCGCTCTTACAATGAGCAGTTCTTC; CDR3 protein: CASTPTIGGRSYNEQFF
J gene: TRBJ2-3; clone size: -; D gene: -; V gene: TRBV7-9; CDR3 DNA: TGTGCCAGCAGCTTAACACAAACCCCAGATACGCAGTATTTT; CDR3 protein: CASSLTQTPDTQYF
J gene: TRBJ2-1; clone size: -; D gene: TRBD1; V gene: TRBV20-1; CDR3 DNA: TGCAGTGCTACGACAGGGAATGAGCAGTTCTTC; CDR3 protein: CSATTGNEQFF
J gene: TRBJ2-5; clone size: few; D gene: -; V gene: TRBV20-1; CDR3 DNA: TGCAGTGCTAGATGGAAGAGACTGGGATCCCAGTACTTC; CDR3 protein: CSARWKRLGSQYF
J gene: TRBJ2-5; clone size: once; D gene: TRBD2; V gene: TRBV6-6; CDR3 DNA: TGTGCCAGCAGTTACACGGCGGGGGGGGGGACCCAGTACTTC; CDR3 protein: CASSYTAGGGTQYF
J gene: TRBJ1-5; clone size: -; D gene: -; V gene: TRBV7-9; CDR3 DNA: TGTGCCAGCAGCCACTCAACAGGCAGTCAGCCCCAGCATTTT; CDR3 protein: CASSHSTGSQPQHF
J gene: TRBJ2-5; clone size: -; D gene: -; V gene: TRBV7-9; CDR3 DNA: TGTGCCAGCAGCTTAGCTGTACAGAAAGAGACCCAGTACTTC; CDR3 protein: CASSLAVQKETQYF
J gene: TRBJ2-4; clone size: -; D gene: TRBD1; V gene: TRBV3-1; CDR3 DNA: TGTGCCAGCAGCCCCAGGACAGGCGGGCACGAACAGTACTTC; CDR3 protein: CASSPRTGGHEQYF
J gene: TRBJ2-3; clone size: -; D gene: TRBD2; V gene: TRBV6-5; CDR3 DNA: TGTGCCAGCAGTTACGGGGCGGGGGGGCTATCGGATACGCAGTATTTT; CDR3 protein: CASSYGAGGLSDTQYF
J gene: TRBJ2-5; clone size: few; D gene: TRBD2; V gene: TRBV4-2; CDR3 DNA: TGTGCCAGCAGCCAAGTAGGGACTAGCGGTCAAGAGACCCAGTACTTC; CDR3 protein: CASSQVGTSGQETQYF
J gene: TRBJ2-3; clone size: -; D gene: -; V gene: TRBV3-1; CDR3 DNA: TGTGCCAGCAGCCAACTGGGGAGCACAGATACGCAGTATTTT; CDR3 protein: CASSQLGSTDTQYF
J gene: TRBJ2-2; clone size: -; D gene: TRBD1; V gene: TRBV7-6; CDR3 DNA: TGTGCCAGCAGTTATACAGGGGGCAATACCGGGGAGCTGTTTTTT; CDR3 protein: CASSYTGGNTGELFF
J gene: TRBJ2-7; clone size: -; D gene: TRBD1; V gene: TRBV7-9; CDR3 DNA: TGTGCCAGCAGATCAGGGACAGGTCGCGGCGAGCAGTACTTC; CDR3 protein: CASRSGTGRGEQYF
J gene: TRBJ2-3; clone size: -; D gene: TRBD2; V gene: TRBV28; CDR3 DNA: TGTGCCAGCAGTTATCATAGCGGGAGTAGGGCAGATACGCAGTATTTT; CDR3 protein: CASSYHSGSRADTQYF
J gene: TRBJ2-5; clone size: -; D gene: TRBD1; V gene: TRBV14; CDR3 DNA: TGTGCCAGCAGCCGACGACAGGGTTGGGAGACCCAGTACTTC; CDR3 protein: CASSRRQGWETQYF
J gene: TRBJ1-1; clone size: few; D gene: -; V gene: TRBV7-3; CDR3 DNA: TGTGCCAGCAGCTTACTACGGAACACTGAAGCTTTCTTT; CDR3 protein: CASSLLRNTEAFF
J gene: TRBJ1-5; clone size: few; D gene: TRBD1; V gene: TRBV3-1; CDR3 DNA: TGTGCCAGCAGCCAAGGGCAGGGGGGCAATCAGCCCCAGCATTTT; CDR3 protein: CASSQGQGGNQPQHF
J gene: TRBJ2-1; clone size: -; D gene: TRBD2; V gene: TRBV30; CDR3 DNA: TGTGCCTGGATACTAGCGGCCTCCTACAATGAGCAGTTCTTC; CDR3 protein: CAWILAASYNEQFF
J gene: TRBJ2-1; clone size: -; D gene: TRBD2; V gene: TRBV7-6; CDR3 DNA: TGTGCCAGCACCCTAGGAGCGGGAGGCAATGAGCAGTTCTTC; CDR3 protein: CASTLGAGGNEQFF
J gene: TRBJ1-1; clone size: -; D gene: -; V gene: TRBV5-1; CDR3 DNA: TGCGCCAGCAGCTTGGGGCGGGGTGCTGAAGCTTTCTTT; CDR3 protein: CASSLGRGAEAFF
J gene: TRBJ1-2; clone size: -; D gene: -; V gene: TRBV29-1; CDR3 DNA: TGCAGCGGGGTGGCTGTCAGGGATGGCTACACCTTC; CDR3 protein: CSGVAVRDGYTF
J gene: TRBJ2-1; clone size: -; D gene: -; V gene: TRBV6-2/TRBV6-3; CDR3 DNA: TGTGCCAGCAGTTACTCGATCAGTGCTGGCAATGAGCAGTTCTTC; CDR3 protein: CASSYSISAGNEQFF
J gene: TRBJ1-2; clone size: once; D gene: -; V gene: TRBV25-1; CDR3 DNA: TGTGCCAGCAGTGACCCATTTATTAACTATGGCTACACCTTC; CDR3 protein: CASSDPFINYGYTF
J gene: TRBJ2-7; clone size: -; D gene: -; V gene: TRBV11-2; CDR3 DNA: TGTGCCACCCTAAAGTGGAAAGTAGGGCACTCCTACGAGCAGTACTTC; CDR3 protein: CATLKWKVGHSYEQYF
J gene: TRBJ2-5; clone size: -; D gene: -; V gene: TRBV7-2; CDR3 DNA: TGTGCCAGCAGCTTAGTGGTACGTCCGGGAGAGACCCAGTACTTC; CDR3 protein: CASSLVVRPGETQYF
J gene: TRBJ2-1; clone size: -; D gene: TRBD2; V gene: TRBV29-1; CDR3 DNA: TGCAGCCTGGGGACTAGCGGCAATGAGCAGTTCTTC; CDR3 protein: CSLGTSGNEQFF
J gene: TRBJ2-1; clone size: -; D gene: TRBD2; V gene: TRBV4-3; CDR3 DNA: TGCGCCAGCAGCCAAGAGTGGGCTAGCGGGGGCCAGTACAATGAGCAGTTCTTC; CDR3 protein: CASSQEWASGGQYNEQFF
J gene: TRBJ1-4; clone size: -; D gene: -; V gene: TRBV7-9; CDR3 DNA: TGTGCCAGCAGCGTCATTGCAACTAATGAAAAACTGTTTTTT; CDR3 protein: CASSVIATNEKLFF
J gene: TRBJ2-3; clone size: -; D gene: TRBD1; V gene: TRBV6-5; CDR3 DNA: TGTGCCAGCAGTTACTCCGGGACAGGTCTTGGGCTCGAGGCTAAAAATACGCAGTATTTT; CDR3 protein: CASSYSGTGLGLEAKNTQYF
J gene: TRBJ2-5; clone size: -; D gene: -; V gene: TRBV7-9; CDR3 DNA: TGTGCCAGCAGCTTATCCGACCATCAGGAGACCCAGTACTTC; CDR3 protein: CASSLSDHQETQYF
J gene: TRBJ2-5; clone size: few; D gene: -; V gene: TRBV7-2; CDR3 DNA: TGTGCCAGCAGCTTGGGACCTTCCGGCCCCGAGACCCAGTACTTC; CDR3 protein: CASSLGPSGPETQYF
J gene: TRBJ2-1; clone size: -; D gene: -; V gene: TRBV18; CDR3 DNA: TGTGCCAGCTCAGTAAAAAGGGGGGGCAATGAGCAGTTCTTC; CDR3 protein: CASSVKRGGNEQFF
J gene: TRBJ2-1; clone size: -; D gene: -; V gene: TRBV15; CDR3 DNA: TGTGCCACCAGTAAGCGGAGGGGGTGCAATGAGCAGTTCTTC; CDR3 protein: CATSKRRGCNEQFF
J gene: TRBJ2-3; clone size: -; D gene: -; V gene: TRBV7-9; CDR3 DNA: TGTGCCAGCAGCTTAGCGCGGGGCGGGGTAGCAGATACGCAGTATTTT; CDR3 protein: CASSLARGGVADTQYF
J gene: TRBJ2-1; clone size: once; D gene: TRBD2; V gene: TRBV20-1; CDR3 DNA: TGCAGTGCTAGCCGCGGGACTAGCGGTGACAATGAGCAGTTCTTC; CDR3 protein: CSASRGTSGDNEQFF
J gene: TRBJ2-7; clone size: few; D gene: TRBD1; V gene: TRBV6-2/TRBV6-3; CDR3 DNA: TGTGCCAGCAGTTACGCAGGGGGCAACGAGCAGTACTTC; CDR3 protein: CASSYAGGNEQYF
J gene: TRBJ2-3; clone size: -; D gene: -; V gene: TRBV20-1; CDR3 DNA: TGCAGTGCTAGAGATATCCGGGCAGATACGCAGTATTTT; CDR3 protein: CSARDIRADTQYF